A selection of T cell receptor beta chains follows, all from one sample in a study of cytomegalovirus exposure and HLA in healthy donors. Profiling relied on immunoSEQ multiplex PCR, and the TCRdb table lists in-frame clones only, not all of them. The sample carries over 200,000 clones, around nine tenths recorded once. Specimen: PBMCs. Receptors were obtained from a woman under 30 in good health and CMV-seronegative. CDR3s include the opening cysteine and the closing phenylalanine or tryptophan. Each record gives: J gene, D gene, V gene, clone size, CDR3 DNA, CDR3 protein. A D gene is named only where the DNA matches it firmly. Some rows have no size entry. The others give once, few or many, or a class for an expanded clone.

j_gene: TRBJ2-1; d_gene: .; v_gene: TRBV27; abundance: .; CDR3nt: TGTGCCAGCAGTACAGTATACAATGAGCAGTTCTTC; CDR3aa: CASSTVYNEQFF
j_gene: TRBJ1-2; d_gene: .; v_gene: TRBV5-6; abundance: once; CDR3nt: TGTGCCAGCAGCTCGGCGCTAGACCGAAACTATGGCTACACCTTC; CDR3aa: CASSSALDRNYGYTF
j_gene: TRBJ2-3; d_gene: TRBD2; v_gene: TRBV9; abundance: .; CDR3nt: TGTGCCAGCAGCGTAGGGACTAGCGGGACCGATACGCAGTATTTT; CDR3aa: CASSVGTSGTDTQYF
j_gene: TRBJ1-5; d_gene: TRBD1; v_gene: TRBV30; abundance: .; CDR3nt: TGTGCCTGGAGTGCTACAGGGGCTTCGCAGCCCCAGCATTTT; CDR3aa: CAWSATGASQPQHF
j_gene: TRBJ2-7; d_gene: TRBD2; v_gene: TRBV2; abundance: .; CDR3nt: TGTGCCAGCAGTGAGGTAGCGGGACTCTCCTACGAGCAGTACTTC; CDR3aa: CASSEVAGLSYEQYF
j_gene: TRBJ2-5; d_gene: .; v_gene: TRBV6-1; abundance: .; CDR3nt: TGTGCCAGCAGCACAGGGTACCAAGAGACCCAGTACTTC; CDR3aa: CASSTGYQETQYF
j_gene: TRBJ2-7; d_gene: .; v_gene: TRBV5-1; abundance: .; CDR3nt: TGCGCCAGCAGCTTGGACAGGGAACAGACCTACGAGCAGTACTTC; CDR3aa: CASSLDREQTYEQYF
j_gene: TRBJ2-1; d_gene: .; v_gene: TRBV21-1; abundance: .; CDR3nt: TGTGCCAGCAGCAAAAAAAAGGGACTAGCGGACTTCTACAATGAGCAGTTCTTC; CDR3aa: CASSKKKGLADFYNEQFF
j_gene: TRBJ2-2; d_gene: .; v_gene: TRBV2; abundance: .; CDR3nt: TGTGCCAGCAGTCGAAATACGGGATACGGCGGGGAGCTGTTTTTT; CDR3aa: CASSRNTGYGGELFF
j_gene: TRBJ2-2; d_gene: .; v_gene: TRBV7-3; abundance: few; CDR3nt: TGTGCCAGCAGCTTAATCACCGGCACCGGGGAGCTGTTTTTT; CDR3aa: CASSLITGTGELFF
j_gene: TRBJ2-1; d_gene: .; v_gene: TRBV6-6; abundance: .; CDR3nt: TGTGCCAGCAGTTGGGTGGGCCTAAGCTCCTACAATGAGCAGTTCTTC; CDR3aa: CASSWVGLSSYNEQFF
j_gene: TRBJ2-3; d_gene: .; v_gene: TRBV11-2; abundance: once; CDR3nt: TGTGCCAGCAGCTTAGTCTGGCCCGGCGGTGGCACAGATACGCAGTATTTT; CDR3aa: CASSLVWPGGGTDTQYF
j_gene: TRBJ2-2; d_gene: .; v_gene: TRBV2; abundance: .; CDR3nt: TGTGCCAGCATAGACTTCAACACCGGGGAGCTGTTTTTT; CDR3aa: CASIDFNTGELFF
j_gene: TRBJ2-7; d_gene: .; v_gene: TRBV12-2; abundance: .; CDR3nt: TGTGCAAGTCGCTCCTTTATCCGAGTGCGGGAGGACTCCTACGAGCAGTACTTC; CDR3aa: CASRSFIRVREDSYEQYF
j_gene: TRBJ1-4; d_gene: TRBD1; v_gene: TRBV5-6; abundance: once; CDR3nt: TGTGCCAGCAGCCGACAGGGGCTGCGGGAAAAACTGTTTTTT; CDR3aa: CASSRQGLREKLFF
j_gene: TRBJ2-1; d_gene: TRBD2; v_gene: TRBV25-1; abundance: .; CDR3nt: TGTGCCAGCAGTGAAAGGACTAGCGGGACTGAGCAGTTCTTC; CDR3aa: CASSERTSGTEQFF
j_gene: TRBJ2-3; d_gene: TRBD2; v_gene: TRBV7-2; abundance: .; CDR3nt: TGTGCCAGCAGCCTAACGGGACTAGCGGGCCTAAGCACAGATACGCAGTATTTT; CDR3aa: CASSLTGLAGLSTDTQYF
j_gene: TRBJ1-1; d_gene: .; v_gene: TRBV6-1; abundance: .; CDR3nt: TGTGCCAGCAGTACTGCAGTAGGGAGGAACACTGAAGCTTTCTTT; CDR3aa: CASSTAVGRNTEAFF
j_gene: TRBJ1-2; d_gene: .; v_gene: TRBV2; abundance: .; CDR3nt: TGTGCCAGCAGTGAGCGTGGCTATGGCTACACCTTC; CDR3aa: CASSERGYGYTF
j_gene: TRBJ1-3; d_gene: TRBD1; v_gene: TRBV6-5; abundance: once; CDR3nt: TGTGCCAGCAGAAGGGACAGGGCTTCTGGAAACACCATATATTTT; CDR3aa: CASRRDRASGNTIYF
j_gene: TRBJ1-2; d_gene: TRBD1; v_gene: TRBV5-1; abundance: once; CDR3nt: TGCGCCAGCAGCCTGACAGGGTCGGGCGGCTACACCTTC; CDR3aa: CASSLTGSGGYTF
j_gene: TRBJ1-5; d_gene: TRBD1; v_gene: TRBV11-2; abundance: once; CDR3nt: TGTGCCAGCAGCCCCCACAGGGGGAATCAGCCCCAGCATTTT; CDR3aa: CASSPHRGNQPQHF
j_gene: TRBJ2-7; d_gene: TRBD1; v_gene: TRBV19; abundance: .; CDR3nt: TGTGCCAGTAGCCTCGTAGGGACAGGGGACCACGAGCAGTACTTC; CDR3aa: CASSLVGTGDHEQYF
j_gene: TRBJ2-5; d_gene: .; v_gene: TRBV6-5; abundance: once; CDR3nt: TGTGCCAGCAGTTCCAGGGAATCCCAAGAGACCCAGTACTTC; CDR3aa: CASSSRESQETQYF
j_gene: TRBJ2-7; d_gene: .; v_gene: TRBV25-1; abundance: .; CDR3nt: TGTGCCAGCAGTCCGGAGTCCTTAGGCGAGCAGTACTTC; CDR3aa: CASSPESLGEQYF
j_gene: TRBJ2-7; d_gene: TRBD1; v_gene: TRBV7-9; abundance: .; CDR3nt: TGTGCCAGCAGCCCGGGGCAGGGGGCTTACGAGCAGTACTTC; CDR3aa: CASSPGQGAYEQYF
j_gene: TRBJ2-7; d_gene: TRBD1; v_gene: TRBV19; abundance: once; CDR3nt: TGTGCCAGTAGTATACGGTCCGGGACAGGGACCTACGAGCAGTACTTC; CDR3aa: CASSIRSGTGTYEQYF
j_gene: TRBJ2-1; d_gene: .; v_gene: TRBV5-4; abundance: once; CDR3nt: TGTGCCAGCAGCTTCACAGCCTACAATGAGCAGTTCTTC; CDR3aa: CASSFTAYNEQFF
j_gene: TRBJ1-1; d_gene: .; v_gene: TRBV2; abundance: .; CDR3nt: TGTGCCAGCAGCATTGGCCGGAACACTGAAGCTTTCTTT; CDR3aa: CASSIGRNTEAFF
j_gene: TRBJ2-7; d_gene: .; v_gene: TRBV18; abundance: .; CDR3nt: TGTGCCAGCTCACCACGTGGAGGCTACGAGCAGTACTTC; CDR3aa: CASSPRGGYEQYF
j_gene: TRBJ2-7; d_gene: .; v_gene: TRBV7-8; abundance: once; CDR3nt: TGTGCCAGCAGCTTAAGGTGGAGGGCAAATAAAAACCACGAGCAGTACTTC; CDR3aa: CASSLRWRANKNHEQYF
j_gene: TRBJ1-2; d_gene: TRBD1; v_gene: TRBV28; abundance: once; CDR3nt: TGTGCCAGCCGCACTCAGGGGGCCCGTAACTATGGCTACACCTTC; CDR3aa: CASRTQGARNYGYTF
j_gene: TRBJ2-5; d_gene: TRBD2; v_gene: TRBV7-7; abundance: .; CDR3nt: TGTGCTAGCAGCTTAGCGGGAGTAGTGGAGACCCAGTACTTC; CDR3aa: CASSLAGVVETQYF
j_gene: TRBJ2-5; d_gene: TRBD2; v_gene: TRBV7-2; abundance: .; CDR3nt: TGTGCCAGCAGCCTAGCGGGAGGCCAGACCCAGTACTTC; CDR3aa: CASSLAGGQTQYF
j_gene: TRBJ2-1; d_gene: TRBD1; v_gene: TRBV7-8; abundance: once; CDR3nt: TGTGCCAGCAACGACAGGGCTAAGAACAATGAGCAGTTCTTC; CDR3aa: CASNDRAKNNEQFF
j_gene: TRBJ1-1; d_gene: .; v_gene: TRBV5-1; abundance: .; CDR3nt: TGCGCCAGCAGCTTGGCAGGGCCTTCCTTTCGAGGTGGTGAAGCTTTCTTT; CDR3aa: CASSLAGPSFRGGEAFF
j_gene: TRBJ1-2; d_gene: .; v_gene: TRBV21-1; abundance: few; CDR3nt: TGTGCCAGCAGCAATCACAGCTCATATGGCTACACCTTC; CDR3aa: CASSNHSSYGYTF
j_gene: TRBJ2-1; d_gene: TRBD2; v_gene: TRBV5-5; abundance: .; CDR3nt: TGTGCCAGCAGCTTAGGGACTAGCGGACACAATGAGCAGTTCTTC; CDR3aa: CASSLGTSGHNEQFF
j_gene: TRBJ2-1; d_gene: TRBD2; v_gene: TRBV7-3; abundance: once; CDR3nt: TGTGCCAGCAGCTTAGCTAGCGGCACCTACAATGAGCAGTTCTTC; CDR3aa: CASSLASGTYNEQFF
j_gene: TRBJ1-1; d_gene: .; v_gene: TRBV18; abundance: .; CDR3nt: TGTGCCAGCTCACCACCAGGGGGTCGATGGAACACTGAAGCTTTCTTT; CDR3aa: CASSPPGGRWNTEAFF
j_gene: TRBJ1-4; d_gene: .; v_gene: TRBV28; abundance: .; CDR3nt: TGTGCCAGCAGTTTATCAGGGTCGCTCGGAAAACTGTTTTTT; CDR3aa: CASSLSGSLGKLFF
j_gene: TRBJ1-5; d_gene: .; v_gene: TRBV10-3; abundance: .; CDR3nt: TGTGCCATCAGTGAGTCTGAAGGGGCCCAGCATTTT; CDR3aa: CAISESEGAQHF
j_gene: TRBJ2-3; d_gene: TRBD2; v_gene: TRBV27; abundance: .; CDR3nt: TGTGCCAGCAGTTCCGGACTAGCGGGGGCCCCGTCGCAGTATTTT; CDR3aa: CASSSGLAGAPSQYF
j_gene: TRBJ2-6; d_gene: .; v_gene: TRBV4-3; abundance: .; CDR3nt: TGCGCCAGCAGCCCCCGAGCCTCTGGGGCCAACGTCCTGACTTTC; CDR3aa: CASSPRASGANVLTF
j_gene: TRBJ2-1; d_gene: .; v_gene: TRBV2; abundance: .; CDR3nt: TGTGCCAGCAGTTACCTGAGGAGGGGCTACAATGAGCAGTTCTTC; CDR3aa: CASSYLRRGYNEQFF
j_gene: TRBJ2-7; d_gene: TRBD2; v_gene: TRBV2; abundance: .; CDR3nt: TGTGCCAGCGGATCGGCTAGCGGTTTCCCCTACGAGCAGTACTTC; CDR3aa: CASGSASGFPYEQYF
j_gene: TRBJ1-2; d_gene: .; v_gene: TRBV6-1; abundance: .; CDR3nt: TGTGCCAGCAGGCAGGGGACCTATGGCTACACCTTC; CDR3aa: CASRQGTYGYTF
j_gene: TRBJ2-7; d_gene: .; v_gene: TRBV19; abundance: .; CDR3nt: TGTGCCAGTAGTATGGAAAGAATGAGGGGAGGAGATGAGCAGTACTTC; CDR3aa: CASSMERMRGGDEQYF
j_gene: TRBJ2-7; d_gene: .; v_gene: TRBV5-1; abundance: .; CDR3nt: TGCGCCAGCAGCCTGACTAGTACCTACGAGCAGTACTTC; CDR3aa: CASSLTSTYEQYF
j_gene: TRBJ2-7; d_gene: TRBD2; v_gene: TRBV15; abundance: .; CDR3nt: TGTGCCACCAGCAGAGTGGGGGGACTAGCGAAGGAGCAGTACTTC; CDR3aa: CATSRVGGLAKEQYF
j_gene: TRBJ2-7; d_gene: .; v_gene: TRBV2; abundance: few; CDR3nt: TGTGCCAGCAGTGAAGGGCAAACCTACGAGCAGTACTTC; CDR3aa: CASSEGQTYEQYF
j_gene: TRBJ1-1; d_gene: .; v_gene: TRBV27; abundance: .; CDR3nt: TGTGCCAGCAGTTTACAGGGACAAGGGCTGGTCACTGAAGCTTTCTTT; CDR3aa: CASSLQGQGLVTEAFF
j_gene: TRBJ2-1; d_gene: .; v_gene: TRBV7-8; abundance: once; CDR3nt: TGTGCCAGCAGCATCTCCGGGACAAGGATCTACAATGAGCAGTTCTTC; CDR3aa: CASSISGTRIYNEQFF
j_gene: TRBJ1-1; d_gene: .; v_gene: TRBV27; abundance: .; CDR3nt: TGTGCCAGCAGACGGAACGGGATGGTGAAAAACACTGAAGCTTTCTTT; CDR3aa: CASRRNGMVKNTEAFF
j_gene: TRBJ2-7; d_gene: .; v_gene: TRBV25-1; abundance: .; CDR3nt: TGTGCCAGCATCCTCTGGATTCCCAGGCCCTCTCACTACGAGCAGTACTTC; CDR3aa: CASILWIPRPSHYEQYF